The 9 T cell receptor beta chains presented below share a single source sample, sequenced in a study of cytomegalovirus exposure and HLA in healthy donors. PCR was performed using 60 Vbeta and 13 Jbeta primers. Sequenced by immunoSEQ multiplex PCR; TCRdb stores in-frame clones only, minus some. The data contain 75,000 to 100,000 clones, around 72% of them singletons. The sequenced sample consisted of PBMCs. The receptors here all came from a man in his forties or fifties in good health and CMV-seronegative.

The gene calls are TRBV7-6 and TRBJ2-3, with unresolved D. There are 13 residues in the CDR3. Germline V lookup: CDR1 SGHVS, CDR2 FNYEAQ. V lost 3 bases and J 4 bases, leaving 8 bases between the germline ends. CDR3 loop: CASSFPGADTQYF. In nucleotides, the CDR3 is TGTGCCAGCAGCTTTCCCGGAGCAGATACGCAGTATTTT.

The CDR3 here is CASSPRPGTKAGELFF. The CDR3 coding sequence is TGTGCCAGCAGCCCCCGTCCCGGGACTAAGGCCGGGGAGCTGTTTTTT. V is TRBV7-2 and J is TRBJ2-2, with 7 bases matching TRBD2. The CDR3 has 16 residues. Germline trimming cut 5 bases from V and 6 bases from J; bases unmatched to any gene: 12. The germline CDR1 and CDR2 sequences are SGHTA and FQGNSA.

V gene TRBV27 combines with J gene TRBJ1-6; D unclear. The germline V gene encodes CDR1 MNHEY and CDR2 SMNVEV (reference sequence). Trimming removed 10 bases from V and 10 bases from J, with 17 bases in between. This CDR3 is built from 13 residues. DNA of the CDR3: TGTGCCACTTCCGAGGGAGGCAGCTCACCCCTCCACTTT. Its protein is CATSEGGSSPLHF.

The rearrangement uses TRBV4-1 and TRBJ1-6; 8 bases fit TRBD1. The ends lost 2 bases at V and 9 bases at J; junction bases unmatched: 12. CDR3 length: 17 amino acids. CDR1 is MGHRA, CDR2 YSYEKL, per germline. CDR3 sequence reads: CASSQRPTQGALSPLHF. Written as DNA, the CDR3 is TGCGCCAGCAGCCAACGTCCAACCCAGGGGGCGCTTTCACCCCTCCACTTT.

The genes are TRBV2 and TRBJ1-2, with D possibly being TRBD1 (6 bases). V shed 6 bases and J shed 4 bases, with 21 bases lying between them. CDR1 is SNHLY and CDR2 is FYNNEI in the germline V gene. This CDR3 has 16 amino acids. DNA of the CDR3: TGTGCCAGCAGAGCAGCTCGGACAGCCAGTGGCTATGGCTACACCTTC. Its protein product is CASRAARTASGYGYTF.

The J gene is TRBJ2-2, the V gene TRBV9; maybe TRBD2 (6 bases). The CDR3 runs 15 residues. V was trimmed by 2 bases and J by 2 bases, leaving 10 bases between them. Germline V gene data show CDR1 as SGDLS and CDR2 as YYNGEE. CDR3 in amino acids: CASSVRAGNTGELFF. In nucleotides, the CDR3 is TGTGCCAGCAGCGTGAGGGCGGGAAACACCGGGGAGCTGTTTTTT. The complete variable domain, with remaining parts taken from reference TRBV9 and TRBJ2-2, reads DSGVTQTPKHLITATGQRVTLRCSPRSGDLSVYWYQQSLDQGLQFLIQYYNGEERAKGNILERFSAQQFPDLHSELNLSSLELGDSALYFCASSVRAGNTGELFFGEGSRLTVL.

V gene TRBV7-2 combines with J gene TRBJ1-5, with 11 bases matching TRBD1. Germline V gene data show CDR1 as SGHTA and CDR2 as FQGNSA. Germline trimming cut 5 bases from V and 5 bases from J; bases unmatched to any gene: 5. This CDR3 has 15 amino acids. CDR3 sequence: CASSTGTGGYQPQHF. The CDR3 DNA reads TGTGCCAGCAGCACCGGGACAGGGGGTTATCAGCCCCAGCATTTT.

Only one count was recorded for this clone. This CDR3 reads CASSSAGYYGYTF. In nucleotides, the CDR3 is TGTGCCAGCAGTTCCGCGGGCTACTATGGCTACACCTTC. The V and J genes are TRBV6-5 and TRBJ1-2; D unresolved. The V and J ends lost 4 bases and 3 bases respectively, with 9 bases between them. The CDR3 loop spans 13 amino acids. Germline lookup yields CDR1 MNHEY and CDR2 SVGAGI.

This clone rates as medium-sized. Here the CDR3 reads CASSPGGANTIYF. CDR3 nucleotides: TGTGCCAGCAGCCCCGGGGGGGCGAACACCATATATTTT. The J gene is TRBJ1-3, the V gene TRBV9, with D possibly TRBD1 on 6 matching bases. The CDR3 has 13 residues. Germline V lookup: CDR1 SGDLS, CDR2 YYNGEE. With 4 bases removed from V and 7 bases from J, the gap between germline ends came to 12 bases.